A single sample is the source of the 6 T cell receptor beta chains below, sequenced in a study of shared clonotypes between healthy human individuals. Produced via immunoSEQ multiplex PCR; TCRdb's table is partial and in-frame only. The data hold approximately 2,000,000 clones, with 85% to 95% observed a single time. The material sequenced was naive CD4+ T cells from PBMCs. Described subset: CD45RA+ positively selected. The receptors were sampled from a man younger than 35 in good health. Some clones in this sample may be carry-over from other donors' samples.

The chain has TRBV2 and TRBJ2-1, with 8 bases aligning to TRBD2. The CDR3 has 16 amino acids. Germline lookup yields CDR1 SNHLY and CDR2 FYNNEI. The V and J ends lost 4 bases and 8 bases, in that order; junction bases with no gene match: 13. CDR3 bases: TGTGCCAGCAGTGGTCTGCGGGAGGCCCGGGGGGATGAGCAGTTCTTC. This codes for CASSGLREARGDEQFF.

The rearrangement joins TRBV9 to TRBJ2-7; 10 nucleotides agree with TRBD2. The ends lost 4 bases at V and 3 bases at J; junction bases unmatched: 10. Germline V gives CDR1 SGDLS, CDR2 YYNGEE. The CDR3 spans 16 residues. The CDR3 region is CASSITWTSGYYEQYF. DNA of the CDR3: TGTGCCAGCAGCATCACTTGGACTAGCGGTTACTACGAGCAGTACTTC.

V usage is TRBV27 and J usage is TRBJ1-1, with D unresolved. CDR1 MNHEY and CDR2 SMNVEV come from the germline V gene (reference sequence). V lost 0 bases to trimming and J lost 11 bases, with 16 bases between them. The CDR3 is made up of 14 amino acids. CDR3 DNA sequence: TGTGCCAGCAGTTTATCAGGAACGGGAGGGAAGGCTTTCTTT. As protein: CASSLSGTGGKAFF.

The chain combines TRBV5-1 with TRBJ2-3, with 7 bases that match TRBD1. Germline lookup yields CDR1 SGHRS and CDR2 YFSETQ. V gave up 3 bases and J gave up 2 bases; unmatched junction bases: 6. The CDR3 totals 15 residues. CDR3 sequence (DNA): TGCGCCAGCAGCTGGGGGACAGCGAACACAGATACGCAGTATTTT. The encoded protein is CASSWGTANTDTQYF.

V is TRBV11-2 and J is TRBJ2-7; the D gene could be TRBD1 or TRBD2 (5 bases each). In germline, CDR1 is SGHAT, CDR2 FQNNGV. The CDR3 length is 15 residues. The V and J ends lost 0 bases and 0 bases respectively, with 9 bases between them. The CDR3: CASSLERGSSYEQYF. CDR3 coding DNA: TGTGCCAGCAGCTTAGAGAGGGGAAGCTCCTACGAGCAGTACTTC. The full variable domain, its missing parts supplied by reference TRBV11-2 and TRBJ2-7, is EAGVAQSPRYKIIEKRQSVAFWCNPISGHATLYWYQQILGQGPKLLIQFQNNGVVDDSQLPKDRFSAERLKGVDSTLKIQPAKLEDSAVYLCASSLERGSSYEQYFGPGTRLTVT.

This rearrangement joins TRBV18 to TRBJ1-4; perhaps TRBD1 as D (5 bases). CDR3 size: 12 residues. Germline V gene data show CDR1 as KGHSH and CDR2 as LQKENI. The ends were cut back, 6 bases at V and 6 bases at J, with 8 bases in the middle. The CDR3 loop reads CASSREDEKLFF. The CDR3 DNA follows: TGTGCCAGCTCCAGGGAGGATGAAAAACTGTTTTTT.